The next 30 T cell receptor gamma chains were all read from a single sample in a study of intestinal T cells in coeliac disease. TRG repertoires were amplified with LymphoTrack primers from approximately 200 ng of biopsy DNA. TCRdb re-called the multiplex PCR reads using CATT. Of more than 650 gamma-chain clones listed, roughly 50% are singletons. For each case, the template was genomic DNA from ten approximately 5-µm formalin-fixed paraffin-embedded scrolls. Sequencing was performed on a duodenal biopsy. The origin of the receptors is a human donor with celiac disease.

CDR3 protein: CALWEVYYKKLF. CDR3 sequence (DNA): TGTGCCTTGTGGGAGGTGTATTATAAGAAACTCTTT. V is TRGV9 and J is TRGJ1 or TRGJ2. The CDR3 consists of 12 residues. V lost 0 bases, J lost 4 bases, and 0 bases stayed unmatched. Germline values: CDR1 GITISATS, CDR2 ISYDGTV (reference sequence).

This chain uses TRGV2 with TRGJ1 or TRGJ2. The CDR3 is 10 amino acids. Losses at the gene ends were 5 bases for V and 8 bases for J; bases not matched to a gene: 3. Germline CDR1 reads EGSNGY; CDR2 reads YDSYNSKV. The CDR3 coding sequence is TGTGCCACCTGGGCGCATAAGAAACTCTTT. This encodes CATWAHKKLF.

In regard to this clone: A much larger clone lies one base from this, so it may be a read error. The same CDR3 arises from other DNA sequences in this sample as well. The chain carries TRGV2 and TRGJP2. The V gene's germline CDR1 is EGSNGY and CDR2 YDSYNSKV. The CDR3 has 21 residues. V was pared by 0 bases and J by 14 bases, with 33 bases of the junction left unmatched. The DNA for the CDR3 is TGTGCCACCTGGGACGGGCCGCTTAATCGGGGAGAGAAGGTCGGCATTGGAATCAAGACGTTT. Translating it yields CATWDGPLNRGEKVGIGIKTF.

CDR3 coding DNA: TGTGCTGCGTGGATCCAGAATTATTATAAGAAACTCTTT. Translating it yields CAAWIQNYYKKLF. The chain employs TRGV10 and TRGJ1 or TRGJ2. TRGV10 is noted as an ORF with a role that remains uncertain. CDR3 length: 13 amino acids. V shed 8 bases and J 0 bases; nucleotides not matched to a gene: 5.

This clone has more than one count but fewer than ten. V and J are TRGV2 and TRGJP2. The CDR3 totals 14 residues. V lost 0 bases to trimming and J lost 5 bases; unmatched junction nucleotides: 3. Germline V gene sequence: CDR1 EGSNGY, CDR2 YDSYNSKV. The CDR3 reads CATWDGGSDWIKTF. In nucleotides, the CDR3 is TGTGCCACCTGGGACGGGGGAAGTGATTGGATCAAGACGTTT.

The chain joins TRGV8 to TRGJP1. Germline loops: CDR1 VENAVY, CDR2 YDSYNSRV. This CDR3 has 11 amino acids. Unmatched junction bases numbered 11, after V lost 5 bases and J lost 17 bases. The CDR3 sequence: CATWAAGSKIF. The CDR3 DNA sequence: TGTGCCACCTGGGCGGCTGGTTCGAAGATATTT.

Within the sample, this clone is hyperexpanded (1% or more). V gene TRGV10 combines with J gene TRGJ1 or TRGJ2. TRGV10 falls under the ORF class, with uncertain function. V was clipped by 8 bases and J by 2 bases; unmatched bases: 4. This CDR3 region has 12 residues. CDR3 DNA: TGTGCTGCGTGGGACGATTATTATAAGAAACTCTTT. Translating gives CAAWDDYYKKLF.

This clone showed up just a few times. This chain links TRGV2 with TRGJP1. The V gene's germline CDR1 is EGSNGY and CDR2 YDSYNSKV. J gave up 7 bases and V 4 bases, and 12 bases lay outside the gene matches. The CDR3 has 15 amino acids. The CDR3 DNA sequence: TGTGCCACCTGGGAGGTGATACCACTTGGTTGGTTCAAGATATTT. Protein sequence: CATWEVIPLGWFKIF.

The gene calls are TRGV2 and TRGJP2. The CDR3 spans 15 residues. CDR1 is EGSNGY and CDR2 is YDSYNSKV in the germline V gene. J was trimmed by 3 bases and V by 12 bases; bases with no gene match: 16. CDR3 in DNA: TGTGCCGACCTGGGACGGGCCGGTAGTGATTGGATCAAGACGTTT. Residues: CADLGRAGSDWIKTF.

The chain carries TRGV9 and TRGJ1 or TRGJ2. Germline V CDR1 and CDR2: GITISATS, ISYDGTV (reference sequence). The CDR3 loop spans 15 amino acids. V shed 4 bases and J 2 bases; nucleotides not matched to a gene: 11. The CDR3 sequence is CALWEGPLYYYKKLF. For the CDR3, the DNA is TGTGCCTTGTGGGAAGGCCCCCTGTATTATTATAAGAAACTCTTT.

This clone was seen once. J is TRGJ1 or TRGJ2 and V is TRGV3. The germline V gene has CDR1 VTNTFY and CDR2 YDVSTARD (reference sequence). This CDR3 has 12 amino acids. The CDR3 spells CAPGTVNYKKLF. Here the CDR3 DNA reads TGTGCACCTGGGACAGTAAATTATAAGAAACTCTTT.

By sample share, this clone is hyperexpanded (1% or more). Additional DNA sequences in this sample encode the identical CDR3. The chain couples TRGV11 to TRGJP2. TRGV11 qualifies as an ORF whose function is uncertain. The V gene end was trimmed by 4 bases and the J gene end by 5 bases; junction bases not matched to a gene: 10. CDR3 length: 16 amino acids. The CDR3 nucleotides read TGTGCCTGCTGGATTAGTCCAGTGAGGAGTGATTGGATCAAGACGTTT. Translating gives CACWISPVRSDWIKTF.

This rearrangement joins TRGV8 to TRGJP2. The CDR3 is 12 amino acids. Trimming took 12 bases from V and 12 from J; bases not matched to a gene: 16. Per germline, CDR1 VENAVY and CDR2 YDSYNSRV. The CDR3 here is CAPSSGRRIKTF. CDR3 DNA sequence: TGTGCCCCCTCGAGCGGTAGGCGGATCAAGACGTTT.

This clone was observed a few times. The rearrangement links TRGV9 to TRGJ1 or TRGJ2. Trimming removed 2 bases from V and 9 bases from J; junction bases left unmatched: 13. Germline lookup yields CDR1 GITISATS and CDR2 ISYDGTV (reference sequence). CDR3 length: 14 amino acids. CDR3 nucleotide sequence: TGTGCCTTGTGGGAGGGGGTTACGGGGTGTAAGAAACTCTTT. Translation: CALWEGVTGCKKLF.

By share, this clone ranks as large. CDR3 bases: TGTGCTGCGTGGGATGTCGCCGTGAAACTCTTT. It translates to CAAWDVAVKLF. This chain connects TRGV10 to TRGJ1 or TRGJ2. TRGV10 has ORF status, its function being uncertain. Trimming cost V 8 bases and J 12 bases; bases outside gene matches: 11. The CDR3 covers 11 residues.

This clone was observed a handful of times. The chain uses TRGV2 and TRGJ1 or TRGJ2. V was pared by 2 bases and J by 7 bases, with 14 bases of the junction left unmatched. Per germline, CDR1 EGSNGY and CDR2 YDSYNSKV. The CDR3 length is 15 residues. The CDR3 loop reads CATWDAAPKRYKKLF. CDR3 sequence (DNA): TGTGCCACCTGGGACGCCGCCCCTAAACGGTATAAGAAACTCTTT.

The CDR3: CAAWNGMKKLF. The CDR3 bases are TGTGCTGCGTGGAATGGGATGAAGAAACTCTTT. The chain uses TRGV10 and TRGJ1 or TRGJ2. TRGV10 is reported as an ORF; its role is uncertain. This CDR3 contains 11 residues. J was trimmed by 10 bases and V by 8 bases; bases with no gene match: 9.

A few counts support this clone. The amino acid sequence in TCRdb belongs to a much larger clone and departs from this DNA's translation at residue 5, likely a sequencing read error; the sequence shown is translated from the DNA. This chain links TRGV9 with TRGJ1 or TRGJ2. This CDR3 contains 12 residues. Looked up from germline, CDR1 is GITISATS and CDR2 is ISYDGTV (reference sequence). The CDR3 DNA follows: TGTGCCTTGTGGGGGGTGCATTACAAGAAACTCTTT. This sequence encodes CALWGVHYKKLF.

This clone is categorized as large. The chain uses TRGV8 and TRGJ1 or TRGJ2. CDR1 is VENAVY, CDR2 YDSYNSRV, per germline. V was clipped by 3 bases and J by 12 bases; unmatched bases: 14. This CDR3 spans 13 amino acids. DNA of the CDR3: TGTGCCACCTGGGATTGGGCCTCTACGGGGAAACTCTTT. The encoded protein is CATWDWASTGKLF.

V usage is TRGV10 and J usage is TRGJP1. TRGV10 is filed as an ORF, its function uncertain. The CDR3 is 14 amino acids. J was trimmed by 7 bases and V by 8 bases; bases with no gene match: 11. The CDR3 sequence is CAAWDCYGGWFKIF. The CDR3 DNA reads as TGTGCTGCGTGGGATTGCTACGGTGGTTGGTTCAAGATATTT.

By proportion, this clone is large. This sequence joins TRGV2 and TRGJP2. The CDR3 contains 15 residues. The J segment lost 2 bases and the V segment lost 0 bases, leaving 3 bases of the junction unmatched. Per the germline V gene, CDR1 is EGSNGY and CDR2 is YDSYNSKV. The CDR3 sequence: CATWDGPSSDWIKTF. Written as DNA, the CDR3 is TGTGCCACCTGGGACGGGCCAAGTAGTGATTGGATCAAGACGTTT.

This clone is large within its sample. The chain employs TRGV3 and TRGJ1 or TRGJ2. V was pared by 0 bases and J by 6 bases, with 14 bases of the junction left unmatched. The CDR3 spans 16 residues. From germline, CDR1 is VTNTFY and CDR2 YDVSTARD (reference sequence). CDR3 residues: CATWDRPLSFTYKKLF. CDR3 sequence (DNA): TGTGCCACCTGGGACAGGCCCCTATCCTTTACTTATAAGAAACTCTTT.

The chain links TRGV2 to TRGJP2. Unmatched junction bases numbered 27, after V lost 0 bases and J lost 14 bases. The CDR3 runs to 19 residues. In germline, CDR1 is EGSNGY, CDR2 YDSYNSKV. CDR3 bases: TGTGCCACCTGGGACGGGCCGGGGTGGCAACGCTCACTGCGCGGAATCAAGACGTTT. Translation gives CATWDGPGWQRSLRGIKTF.

This clone was observed a handful of times. It is likely a read error: a sequence one base away is far more abundant. The chain combines TRGV10 with TRGJ1 or TRGJ2. TRGV10 is an open reading frame, and its role is uncertain. This CDR3 is built from 9 residues. The chain's CDR3 is CAAYYKKLF. CDR3 bases: TGTGCTGCGTATTATAAGAAACTCTTC.

Sample share makes this clone large. The rearrangement joins TRGV8 to TRGJ1 or TRGJ2. Germline trimming cut 5 bases from V and 6 bases from J; bases unmatched to any gene: 13. This CDR3 is built from 14 residues. Germline V CDR1 and CDR2: VENAVY, YDSYNSRV. This chain's CDR3 is CATWGPSEGYKKLF. The CDR3 coding sequence is TGTGCCACCTGGGGCCCTTCGGAGGGTTATAAGAAACTCTTT.

This clone was recorded only once. CDR3 sequence (DNA): TGTGCCACCTGCGCCATTATTAAGAAACTCTTT. This encodes CATCAIIKKLF. The rearrangement joins TRGV2 to TRGJ1 or TRGJ2. CDR1 and CDR2 from the germline V gene are EGSNGY and YDSYNSKV. J gave up 9 bases and V 7 bases, and 9 bases lay outside the gene matches. The CDR3 is made up of 11 amino acids.

The chain couples TRGV11 to TRGJP1. TRGV11 falls under the ORF class, with uncertain function. The CDR3 runs 17 residues. V lost 3 bases to trimming and J lost 2 bases; unmatched junction nucleotides: 9. The CDR3 protein is CACWIRKWATTGWFKIF. CDR3 DNA sequence: TGTGCCTGCTGGATTAGGAAATGGGCCACCACTGGTTGGTTCAAGATATTT.

This rearrangement joins TRGV8 to TRGJ1 or TRGJ2. With 4 bases clipped from V and 4 bases from J, the junction kept 7 bases outside the gene matches. CDR1 is VENAVY, CDR2 YDSYNSRV, per germline. The CDR3 loop spans 13 amino acids. The chain's CDR3 is CATWEAPYYKKLF. In DNA, the CDR3 is TGTGCCACCTGGGAGGCCCCCTATTATAAGAAACTCTTT.

The CDR3 sequence is CATWDGELGSDWIKTF. Here the CDR3 DNA reads TGTGCCACCTGGGACGGGGAGCTCGGTAGTGATTGGATCAAGACGTTT. The chain joins TRGV2 to TRGJP2. Trimming cost V 0 bases and J 3 bases; bases outside gene matches: 7. CDR3 size: 16 residues. Germline-derived CDR1 and CDR2 are EGSNGY and YDSYNSKV.

The CDR3 region is CAAWALPYYYKKLF. The CDR3 DNA reads as TGTGCTGCGTGGGCCTTACCATATTATTATAAGAAACTCTTT. The rearrangement joins TRGV10 to TRGJ1 or TRGJ2. TRGV10 is marked as an open reading frame, function uncertain. The CDR3 runs to 14 residues. J lost 2 bases, V lost 8 bases, and 10 bases had no gene match.